This T cell receptor beta chain was sequenced in a study of technical replicates of blood from a few donors. Clones were read by immunoSEQ multiplex PCR, and TCRdb kept only the in-frame ones, dropping some. The sample has some 79,000 clones, around 94% seen once. Trimming removed 5 bases from V and 5 bases from J; junction bases left unmatched: 11. CDR1 and CDR2 from the germline V gene are SGHRS and YFSETQ. CDR3 length equals 16 residues. Material: T cells isolated from PBMCs. The chain is built from TRBV5-1 and TRBJ1-5, with 9 positions matching TRBD1. The receptor's source is a human donor in good health. CDR3 in DNA: TGCGCCAGCAGTTTTCTACCGGGACAGGGCGATCAGCCCCAGCATTTT. Translating it yields CASSFLPGQGDQPQHF.